These 16 T cell receptor beta chains were all obtained from the same sample, sequenced in a study of regulatory T cells in long-lasting Graves disease. iRepertoire HTBI primers and Arm-PCR of CDR3 regions built TCR beta libraries. TCRdb fed the multiplex PCR reads into MiXCR, producing one record per CDR3 protein. The sample consists of 450,000 to 500,000 distinct CDR3 sequences, about 17% of them appearing once. The time point is: newly diagnosed GD, antithyroid drugs for less than 3 months. The TCR library used RNA extracted from PBMCs. Separately, the same data were catalogued under a study of T cells in Graves' hyperthyroidism and ophthalmopathy.

This sample comprised peripheral blood mononuclear cells (PBMCs), obtained at new diagnosis, from a patient treated with antithyroid drugs. These TCRs come from a man aged 40-50 years with Graves disease.

This clonotype was counted ten times or more. The chain employs TRBV2 and TRBJ2-3, with 12 positions matching TRBD2. Germline-derived CDR1 and CDR2 are SNHLY and FYNNEI. The CDR3 loop spans 16 amino acids. DNA of the CDR3: TGTGCTAGTAAGGATGGACTAGCGGGAAGGACAGATACGCAGTATTTT. Translation gives CASKDGLAGRTDTQYF. The full variable domain, with the rest looked up from reference TRBV2 and TRBJ2-3, is EPEVTQTPSHQVTQMGQEVILRCVPISNHLYFYWYRQILGQKVEFLVSFYNNEISEKSEIFDDQFSVERPDGSNFTLKIRSTKLEDSAMYFCASKDGLAGRTDTQYFGPGTRLTVL.

The chain has TRBV6-2 or TRBV6-3 and TRBJ2-1; TRBD2 agrees at 12 bases. CDR3 length: 18 amino acids. The germline CDR1 and CDR2 sequences are MNHEY and SVGEGT. After removal of 2 bases from V and 5 bases from J, the junction contained 10 bases not matched to a gene. The CDR3, as DNA: TGTGCCAGCAGTTACGAGCTAGCGGGAGGGTCCCTGAACAATGAGCAGTTCTTC. Encoded protein: CASSYELAGGSLNNEQFF.

The chain joins TRBV6-2 or TRBV6-3 to TRBJ2-1; TRBD2 aligns across 10 bases. From germline, CDR1 is MNHEY and CDR2 SVGEGT. This CDR3 has 15 amino acids. V lost 0 bases to trimming and J lost 8 bases; unmatched junction nucleotides: 4. CDR3: CASSYSLAGEHEQFF. Here the CDR3 DNA reads TGTGCCAGCAGTTACTCCCTAGCGGGAGAACATGAGCAGTTCTTC.

The J gene is TRBJ2-7, the V gene TRBV12-3 or TRBV12-4, with D maybe TRBD1 (6 bases). The CDR3 spans 15 residues. With 4 bases removed from V and 2 bases from J, the gap between germline ends came to 15 bases. For the CDR3, the DNA is TGTGCCAGCAGTTGGTCCGGGACAACAGCCTACGAGCAGTACTTC. Encoded protein: CASSWSGTTAYEQYF.

The chain has TRBV9 and TRBJ2-5; a possible D gene is TRBD2 (6 bases). Deletions cut 0 bases from V and 4 bases from J, with 16 bases between. This CDR3 comprises 16 residues. Germline V gene lookup returns CDR1 SGDLS and CDR2 YYNGEE. Here the CDR3 DNA reads TGTGCCAGCAGCGTAGTGAATGGCGGGGCGGGAGAGACCCAGTACTTC. This encodes CASSVVNGGAGETQYF.

About this clonotype itself: Being one base from a much bigger clone, this may be a read error. Given the absence of the conserved phenylalanine or tryptophan at the CDR3 end, a read error is likely. In DNA, the CDR3 is TGTGCCTGGGGTACAGGTTTCGGTCGGACCCAGTACCTC. Amino acid sequence: CAWGTGFGRTQYL. The chain employs TRBV30 and TRBJ2-5, with D possibly matching TRBD1 (5 bases). The V end was cut by 5 bases, the J end by 7 bases, with 17 bases between. The germline V gene encodes CDR1 GTSNPN and CDR2 SVGIG (reference sequence). CDR3 length: 13 amino acids.

The chain is built from TRBV7-9 and TRBJ2-1; 16 bases are shared with TRBD2. The CDR3 is 18 residues long. The V gene end was trimmed by 1 base and the J gene end by 7 bases; junction bases not matched to a gene: 7. The germline gives CDR1 SEHNR, CDR2 FQNEAQ (reference sequence). CDR3 sequence reads: CASSLVLGLAGGRNEQFF. The CDR3 nucleotides read TGTGCCAGCAGCTTAGTTCTGGGACTAGCGGGAGGGCGTAATGAGCAGTTCTTC.

This clonotype was recorded at least ten times. V gene TRBV5-1 combines with J gene TRBJ2-1; TRBD2 aligns across 7 bases. V dropped 4 bases and J dropped 9; count of bases not matched to a gene: 4. The CDR3 is 12 amino acids. Germline loops: CDR1 SGHRS, CDR2 YFSETQ. CDR3 residues: CASSDTSVEQFF. The CDR3 region has the DNA TGCGCCAGCAGCGATACTAGCGTTGAGCAGTTCTTC.

This clonotype was picked up many times. The gene calls are TRBV5-1 and TRBJ2-1, with D perhaps TRBD2 (5 bases). The V end was cut by 0 bases, the J end by 5 bases, with 12 bases between. The CDR3 has 15 amino acids. Germline V lookup: CDR1 SGHRS, CDR2 YFSETQ. CDR3 protein: CASSLVSGGNNEQFF. The CDR3 nucleotides read TGCGCCAGCAGCTTGGTGTCAGGAGGAAACAATGAGCAGTTCTTC.

The chain joins TRBV20-1 to TRBJ2-6, with TRBD2 matching 12 bases. V was pared by 2 bases and J by 2 bases, with 4 bases of the junction left unmatched. The CDR3 spans 17 residues. From germline, CDR1 is DFQATT and CDR2 SNEGSKA (reference sequence). The CDR3 loop reads CSARRLAGVPGANVLTF. DNA for the CDR3: TGCAGTGCTAGACGACTAGCGGGAGTTCCTGGGGCCAACGTCCTGACTTTC.

This CDR3 reads CASTPGTSGRPNYNEQFF. CDR3 in DNA: TGTGCCAGCACTCCAGGGACTAGCGGGAGGCCGAACTACAATGAGCAGTTCTTC. The chain couples TRBV6-1 to TRBJ2-1; the match to TRBD2 covers 15 bases. The CDR3 length is 18 residues. The trim removed 7 bases at V and 3 bases at J, leaving 10 bases unmatched. The V gene's germline CDR1 is MNHNS and CDR2 SASEGT.

The chain links TRBV9 to TRBJ1-3; D is uncertain. V lost 4 bases to trimming and J lost 0 bases, with 17 bases between them. The CDR3 is 17 residues long. The germline V gene has CDR1 SGDLS and CDR2 YYNGEE. CDR3 DNA: TGTGCCAGCAGCCCCCAGGTTGGCCAGAGCTCTGGAAACACCATATATTTT. Translated, it gives CASSPQVGQSSGNTIYF. Using reference TRBV9 and TRBJ1-3 for the parts outside the CDR3, the full variable domain is DSGVTQTPKHLITATGQRVTLRCSPRSGDLSVYWYQQSLDQGLQFLIQYYNGEERAKGNILERFSAQQFPDLHSELNLSSLELGDSALYFCASSPQVGQSSGNTIYFGEGSWLTVV.

The J gene is TRBJ1-2, the V gene TRBV4-1, with a possible D match to TRBD1 (5 bases). Per germline, CDR1 MGHRA and CDR2 YSYEKL. V was pared by 4 bases and J by 9 bases, with 21 bases between. The CDR3 sequence is 15 residues long. CDR3 sequence: CASSRDREMMRSYTF. The CDR3 bases are TGCGCCAGCAGCCGGGACCGGGAGATGATGAGGAGCTACACCTTC.

This clonotype was detected many times. The CDR3 loop reads CASSPGVEQFF. DNA of the CDR3: TGTGCCAGCAGCCCCGGGGTTGAGCAGTTCTTC. V usage is TRBV18 and J usage is TRBJ2-1, with D perhaps matching TRBD2 (5 bases). V was pared by 8 bases and J by 9 bases, with 11 bases between. The CDR3 is 11 amino acids. CDR1 and CDR2 from the germline V gene are KGHSH and LQKENI.

This chain uses TRBV3-1 with TRBJ2-2; 9 bases are shared with TRBD1. V shed 1 base, J shed 2 bases, and the junction held 8 bases outside the gene matches. Germline-derived CDR1 and CDR2 are LGHDT and YNNKEL (reference sequence). This CDR3 has 18 amino acids. The CDR3 sequence: CASSQGEAQGANTGELFF. CDR3 bases: TGTGCCAGCAGCCAAGGTGAGGCACAGGGGGCAAACACCGGGGAGCTGTTTTTT.

This clonotype was observed at least ten times. V is TRBV7-9 and J is TRBJ2-1; unclear D gene. Germline V lookup: CDR1 SEHNR, CDR2 FQNEAQ (reference sequence). The V end was cut by 4 bases, the J end by 4 bases, with 11 bases between. The CDR3 is 14 amino acids. CDR3 region: CASSSPTEYNEQFF. CDR3 DNA: TGTGCCAGCAGCTCTCCTACGGAGTACAATGAGCAGTTCTTC.